The 15 T cell receptor beta chains reported below all come from one sample, sequenced in a study of early T cells in non-severe SARS-CoV-2 infection. TCRdb analysed the 5' RACE reads with MiXCR anew, one entry per CDR3 protein. The sample carries about 77,000 distinct CDR3 sequences, 8.5% to 10% recorded once. The sample consisted of whole blood. The receptors shown here come from an adult who was a healthcare worker with PCR-confirmed SARS-CoV-2 infection or an uninfected control (not recorded which).

This chain uses TRBV2 with TRBJ1-1; D gene unclear. Trimming took off 6 bases at V and 0 bases at J, with 11 bases between the two ends. Germline assignment: CDR1 SNHLY and CDR2 FYNNEI. This CDR3 region has 14 residues. CDR3: CASSLSTMNTEAFF. The CDR3, as DNA: TGTGCCAGCAGCTTAAGTACAATGAACACTGAAGCTTTCTTT. Based on the CDR3 plus reference TRBV2 and TRBJ1-1, the full variable domain is EPEVTQTPSHQVTQMGQEVILRCVPISNHLYFYWYRQILGQKVEFLVSFYNNEISEKSEIFDDQFSVERPDGSNFTLKIRSTKLEDSAMYFCASSLSTMNTEAFFGQGTRLTVV.

This clonotype appeared a few times. The rearrangement uses TRBV6-2 or TRBV6-3 and TRBJ2-1; D is ambiguous. CDR1 MNHEY and CDR2 SVGEGT come from the germline V gene. This CDR3 spans 13 amino acids. The V and J ends lost 6 bases and 6 bases respectively, with 12 bases between them. The CDR3 DNA sequence: TGTGCCAGCAGGCCTCAGAACCCCAATGAGCAGTTCTTC. Translated, it gives CASRPQNPNEQFF.

This clonotype showed up many times. The rearrangement links TRBV10-3 to TRBJ2-5; TRBD2 matches at 7 bases. With 2 bases clipped from V and 5 bases from J, the junction kept 11 bases outside the gene matches. Germline CDR1 and CDR2: ENHRY and SYGVKD. CDR3 length: 16 residues. The CDR3 DNA is TGTGCCATCAGTGAGCTTTCTAGCGGAGGTACGGAGACCCAGTACTTC. This sequence encodes CAISELSSGGTETQYF.

The table lists this clonotype with a count of one. The chain carries TRBV11-2 and TRBJ2-5; the D gene could be TRBD1 or TRBD2 (5 bases each). Trimming cost V 1 base and J 5 bases, with 14 bases left between them. This CDR3 is 15 amino acids long. Germline V gene lookup returns CDR1 SGHAT and CDR2 FQNNGV. CDR3 sequence: CASSLGGSRHETQYF. CDR3 sequence (DNA): TGTGCCAGCAGCTTAGGGGGGTCTAGGCACGAGACCCAGTACTTC.

The table lists this clonotype with many counts. The junction does not match germline at one end; this may be a read error. This chain connects TRBV11-2 to TRBJ1-2; TRBD1 matches at 7 bases. This CDR3 comprises 13 residues. Germline V CDR1 and CDR2: SGHAT, FQNNGV. The CDR3 is CASSSFRQGPFFF. CDR3 sequence (DNA): TGTGCCAGCAGCTCCTTCCGACAGGGCCCCTTCTTCTTC.

This chain links TRBV15 with TRBJ2-7; 9 bases agree with TRBD2. CDR1 LNHNV and CDR2 YYDKDF come from the germline V gene (reference sequence). This CDR3 contains 17 residues. V gave up 0 bases and J gave up 0 bases; unmatched junction bases: 6. The CDR3 sequence: CATSREWASGASYEQYF. DNA for the CDR3: TGTGCCACCAGCAGAGAGTGGGCTAGCGGGGCCTCCTACGAGCAGTACTTC.

The chain joins TRBV18 to TRBJ2-3, with a tentative D call TRBD1 (5 bases). Germline V gene lookup returns CDR1 KGHSH and CDR2 LQKENI. This CDR3 is 14 amino acids long. V was shortened by 3 bases and J by 6 bases, with 13 bases between the two germline ends. This CDR3 is CASSPPPGPDTQYF. In DNA, the CDR3 is TGTGCCAGCTCACCCCCCCCAGGGCCGGATACGCAGTATTTT.

The J gene is TRBJ2-7, the V gene TRBV3-1; 8 positions match TRBD2. The CDR3 contains 17 residues. The ends lost 1 base at V and 6 bases at J; junction bases unmatched: 14. Germline assignment: CDR1 LGHDT and CDR2 YNNKEL (reference sequence). CDR3 sequence: CASSQALAGTSMAEQYF. The CDR3 DNA follows: TGTGCCAGCAGCCAAGCACTTGCCGGGACTAGTATGGCCGAGCAGTACTTC.

At least ten counts were recorded for this clonotype. The J gene is TRBJ2-4, the V gene TRBV7-2; D possibly matches TRBD1 or TRBD2 (6 bases each). This CDR3 contains 15 residues. The V end was cut by 4 bases, the J end by 6 bases, with 16 bases between. CDR1 SGHTA and CDR2 FQGNSA come from the germline V gene. The CDR3 is CASSSGWGARNIQYF. The DNA of the CDR3 is TGTGCCAGCAGCTCCGGATGGGGGGCACGAAACATTCAGTACTTC.

This clonotype was counted a few times. This chain uses TRBV10-1 with TRBJ2-1; TRBD2 matches 9 bases. CDR1 is WNHNN and CDR2 is SYGVQD in the germline V gene (reference sequence). The CDR3 loop spans 16 amino acids. With 7 bases clipped from V and 1 base from J, the junction kept 8 bases outside the gene matches. CDR3 protein: CASTLPTSGSYNEQFF. The CDR3 DNA reads as TGCGCCAGCACCCTACCGACTAGCGGTTCCTACAATGAGCAGTTCTTC.

In this sample, this clonotype turned up many times. This sequence joins TRBV10-3 and TRBJ2-1, with a possible D match to TRBD2 (5 bases). Germline V gene sequence: CDR1 ENHRY, CDR2 SYGVKD. The CDR3 sequence is 12 residues long. V was pared by 7 bases and J by 11 bases, with 15 bases between. The CDR3 sequence: CAITPGGGKQFF. For the CDR3, the DNA is TGTGCCATCACCCCAGGAGGAGGAAAGCAGTTCTTC.

V and J are TRBV28 and TRBJ2-7; 10 bases fit TRBD1. The CDR3 loop spans 17 amino acids. Germline loops: CDR1 MDHEN, CDR2 SYDVKM. V shed 6 bases and J 1 base; nucleotides not matched to a gene: 12. CDR3 loop: CASRINIRDRGSYEQYF. As DNA, the CDR3 is TGTGCCAGCAGGATTAATATCCGGGACAGGGGTTCCTACGAGCAGTACTTC.

This chain joins TRBV12-3 or TRBV12-4 and TRBJ1-1; no reliable D call. V lost 6 bases to trimming and J lost 10 bases, with 15 bases between them. The CDR3 totals 12 residues. The CDR3 DNA is TGTGCCAGCAGACCCCTCGCCCTGGGAGCTTTCTTT. Encoded protein: CASRPLALGAFF.

This clonotype was counted between two and nine times. The chain employs TRBV20-1 and TRBJ1-5, with D maybe TRBD1 (6 bases). Germline V gene data show CDR1 as DFQATT and CDR2 as SNEGSKA (reference sequence). The CDR3 has 13 residues. V was clipped by 6 bases and J by 3 bases, with 12 bases between them. CDR3 bases: TGCAGTGCCACCGGACAGCTCAATCAGCCCCAGCATTTT. It codes for CSATGQLNQPQHF.

This clonotype has a handful of counts. Mismatch with germline at one junction end may stem from a read error. Written as DNA, the CDR3 is TGTGCCAGCAGTGGCAGGAGGGGACAGGGCTACAGGATTAGCGATCAGCCCCAGCATTTT. Translating it yields CASSGRRGQGYRISDQPQHF. This chain joins TRBV6-1 and TRBJ1-5; TRBD1 aligns across 9 bases. The germline gives CDR1 MNHNS, CDR2 SASEGT. The CDR3 consists of 20 residues.